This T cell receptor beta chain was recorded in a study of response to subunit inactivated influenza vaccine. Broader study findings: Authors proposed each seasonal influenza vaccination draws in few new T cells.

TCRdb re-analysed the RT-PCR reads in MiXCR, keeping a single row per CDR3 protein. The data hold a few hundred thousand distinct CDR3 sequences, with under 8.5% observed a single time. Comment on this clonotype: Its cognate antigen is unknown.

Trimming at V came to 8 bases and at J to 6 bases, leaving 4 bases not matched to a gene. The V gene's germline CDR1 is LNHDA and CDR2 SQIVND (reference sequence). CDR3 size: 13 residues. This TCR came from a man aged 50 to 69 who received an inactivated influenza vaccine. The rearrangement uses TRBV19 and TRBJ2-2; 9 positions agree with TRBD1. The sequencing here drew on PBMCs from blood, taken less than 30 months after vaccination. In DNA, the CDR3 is TGTGCCAGTTGTACAGGGGGCCCCGGGGAGCTGTTTTTT. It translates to CASCTGGPGELFF.